This entry describes one TCR beta chain. The record originates from a study of control samples from healthy donors and cancer patients. TCRdb's table, derived via immunoSEQ multiplex PCR, lists solely in-frame clones and lacks some. Altogether about 130,000 clones are present, roughly 84% being singletons, with the ten largest covering roughly 3.2%. The CDR3 sequence is 11 residues long. V gave up 6 bases and J gave up 7 bases, with 9 bases separating them. The V call is TRBV12-3 or TRBV12-4, the J call TRBJ1-2; D is possibly TRBD1 (5 bases). The sequenced sample consisted of blood. This TCR was sampled from a man aged 45-65 years in good health. The CDR3 sequence is CASSGHGGYTF. CDR3 DNA: TGTGCCAGCAGCGGACACGGTGGCTACACCTTC.